These 5 T cell receptor beta chains came from one sample sequenced in a study of regulatory T cells. Study-level findings and limits: Hydrophobic residues at CDR3 positions 6 and 7 were enriched in conventional CD4+ T cells of CD3G-deficient patients.

These receptors' targets are unknown. The PCR used 52 TRBV and 13 TRBJ primers. Here immunoSEQ multiplex PCR was the method, and the copy in TCRdb shows in-frame clones only, minus some. Here the sample spans about 35,000 clones, approximately 90% being singletons. The sample comprised conventional CD4+ T cells sorted from blood. These receptors originate from a person aged 18-35 years with CD3G deficiency.

CDR3 sequence (DNA): TGTGCCAGCAGTCCCGGACAGGGGGCGTCCGGCTACACCTTC. It yields the protein CASSPGQGASGYTF. The genes are TRBV6-1 and TRBJ1-2, with 11 positions matching TRBD1. Germline V gene sequence: CDR1 MNHNS, CDR2 SASEGT. The trim removed 5 bases at V and 8 bases at J, leaving 7 bases unmatched. The CDR3 is made up of 14 amino acids.

The chain links TRBV6-6 to TRBJ1-2, with no clear D. The CDR3 is made up of 15 amino acids. Per germline, CDR1 MNHNY and CDR2 SVGAGI (reference sequence). V lost 2 bases, J lost 7 bases, and 17 bases lay in between. This chain's CDR3 is CASSYGEHRMAGYTF. The CDR3 DNA reads TGTGCCAGCAGTTACGGGGAGCATAGGATGGCTGGCTACACCTTC.

The gene calls are TRBV5-3 and TRBJ1-5, with 7 bases identical to TRBD1. TRBV5-3 is an ORF for which the function is uncertain. The junction had 4 bases not matched to a gene; V was cut back by 4 bases and J by 0 bases. CDR3 size: 15 residues. The CDR3 coding sequence is TGTGCCAGAAGCGGGACAGCTAATAGCAATCAGCCCCAGCATTTT. It is translated as CARSGTANSNQPQHF.

V usage is TRBV19 and J usage is TRBJ2-1; TRBD1 aligns across 7 bases. V gave up 4 bases and J gave up 8 bases; unmatched junction bases: 8. This CDR3 contains 14 residues. Germline CDR1 is LNHDA and CDR2 is SQIVND (reference sequence). The CDR3, as DNA: TGTGCCAGTAGTACCTCGGACAGGTGGGATGAGCAGTTCTTC. It is translated as CASSTSDRWDEQFF. The full variable domain, its missing parts supplied by reference TRBV19 and TRBJ2-1, is DGGITQSPKYLFRKEGQNVTLSCEQNLNHDAMYWYRQDPGQGLRLIYYSQIVNDFQKGDIAEGYSVSREKKESFPLTVTSAQKNPTAFYLCASSTSDRWDEQFFGPGTRLTVL.

The chain combines TRBV19 with TRBJ2-7, with 11 positions matching TRBD2. This CDR3 has 15 residues. CDR1 LNHDA and CDR2 SQIVND come from the germline V gene (reference sequence). V dropped 5 bases and J dropped 2; count of bases not matched to a gene: 5. DNA for the CDR3: TGTGCCAGTAGTGTCAGACTAGCGGGAACCTACGAGCAGTACTTC. Translating it yields CASSVRLAGTYEQYF.